This entry features one T cell receptor (beta chain) sequence. What it binds is unknown. Here immunoSEQ multiplex PCR was the method, and the copy in TCRdb shows in-frame clones only, minus some. The data hold about 350,000 clones, with just over 90% observed a single time. The data were obtained in a study of Ad26.COV2.S vaccination and SARS-CoV-2 variants. General study findings and limits: It was found that vaccine and placebo recipients had similar non-spike TCR breadth.

V was pared by 3 bases and J by 0 bases, with 10 bases between. Germline V gene lookup returns CDR1 SNHLY and CDR2 FYNNEI. The CDR3 is 15 amino acids. The receptor was isolated from a human donor who had recovered from COVID-19. The rearrangement links TRBV2 to TRBJ2-3; tentatively, D is TRBD2 (6 bases). The specimen was peripheral blood, collected after recovery from COVID-19. Written as DNA, the CDR3 is TGTGCCAGCAGTGACTGGCGGGGTAGCACAGATACGCAGTATTTT. Protein: CASSDWRGSTDTQYF.